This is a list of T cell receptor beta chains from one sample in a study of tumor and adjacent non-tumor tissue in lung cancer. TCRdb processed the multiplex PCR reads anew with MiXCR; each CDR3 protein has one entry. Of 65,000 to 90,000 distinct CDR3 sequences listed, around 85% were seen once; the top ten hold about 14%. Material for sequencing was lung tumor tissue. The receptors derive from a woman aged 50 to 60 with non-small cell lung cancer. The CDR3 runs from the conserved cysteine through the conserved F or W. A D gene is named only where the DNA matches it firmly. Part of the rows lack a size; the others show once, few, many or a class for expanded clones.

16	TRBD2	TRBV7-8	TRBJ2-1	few	TGTGCCAGCAGCTTTTCCGGTAGCGGGATTTGGTATGAGCAGTTCTTC	CASSFSGSGIWYEQFF
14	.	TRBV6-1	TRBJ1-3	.	TGTACCAGTAGTGAATTTAGTTCTGGAAACACCATATATTTT	CTSSEFSSGNTIYF
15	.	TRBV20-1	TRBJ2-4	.	TGCAGTGCTACCCCGGGGATAGGCGGCATAAACATTCAGTACTTC	CSATPGIGGINIQYF
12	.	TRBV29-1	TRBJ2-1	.	TGCAGCGTTGGGTGTGGGAGCAATGAACAGTTCTTC	CSVGCGSNEQFF
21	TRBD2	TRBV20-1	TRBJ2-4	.	TGCAATGCTAGAGACCATCCGTCCGGGACTAACGGGGACGTAGCCAAAAACATTCAGTACTTC	CNARDHPSGTNGDVAKNIQYF
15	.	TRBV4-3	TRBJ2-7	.	TGCGCCAGCAGCCACCGGATCGTAGAGTACTACGAGCAGTACTTC	CASSHRIVEYYEQYF
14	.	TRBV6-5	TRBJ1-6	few	TGTGCCAGCAGACTACATGGGGCCAATTCACTCATCCACTTT	CASRLHGANSLIHF
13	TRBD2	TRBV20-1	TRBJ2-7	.	TGCAATGTTAGTGGGCGGGAGTACATCGAGCAGTACTTC	CNVSGREYIEQYF
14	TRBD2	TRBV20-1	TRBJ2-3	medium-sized	TGCAGTGCTAGGGGAGCGGGACTTACAGATACGCAGTATTTT	CSARGAGLTDTQYF
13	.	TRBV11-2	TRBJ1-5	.	TGTGCCAGCAGCCTGCGATCCGATCAGTCCCAGCAATTT	CASSLRSDQSQQF
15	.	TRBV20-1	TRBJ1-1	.	TGCAGTGCTAGGGGGTTAGAGGGGTCGGACGCTGAAGCTCTCTTT	CSARGLEGSDAEALF
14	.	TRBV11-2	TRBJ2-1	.	TGTGCCTACAAAGGGGGAGGGGGCTACAATGAGCAGTTCTTC	CAYKGGGGYNEQFF
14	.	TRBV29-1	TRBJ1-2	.	TGCAGCGTTGGCCCCTTGGGGGCTATCGATGGCTACACCTTC	CSVGPLGAIDGYTF
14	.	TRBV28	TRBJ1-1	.	TGTCCCAGCAGTTTCCGGTGGCACAACACTGAAGCTTTCTTT	CPSSFRWHNTEAFF